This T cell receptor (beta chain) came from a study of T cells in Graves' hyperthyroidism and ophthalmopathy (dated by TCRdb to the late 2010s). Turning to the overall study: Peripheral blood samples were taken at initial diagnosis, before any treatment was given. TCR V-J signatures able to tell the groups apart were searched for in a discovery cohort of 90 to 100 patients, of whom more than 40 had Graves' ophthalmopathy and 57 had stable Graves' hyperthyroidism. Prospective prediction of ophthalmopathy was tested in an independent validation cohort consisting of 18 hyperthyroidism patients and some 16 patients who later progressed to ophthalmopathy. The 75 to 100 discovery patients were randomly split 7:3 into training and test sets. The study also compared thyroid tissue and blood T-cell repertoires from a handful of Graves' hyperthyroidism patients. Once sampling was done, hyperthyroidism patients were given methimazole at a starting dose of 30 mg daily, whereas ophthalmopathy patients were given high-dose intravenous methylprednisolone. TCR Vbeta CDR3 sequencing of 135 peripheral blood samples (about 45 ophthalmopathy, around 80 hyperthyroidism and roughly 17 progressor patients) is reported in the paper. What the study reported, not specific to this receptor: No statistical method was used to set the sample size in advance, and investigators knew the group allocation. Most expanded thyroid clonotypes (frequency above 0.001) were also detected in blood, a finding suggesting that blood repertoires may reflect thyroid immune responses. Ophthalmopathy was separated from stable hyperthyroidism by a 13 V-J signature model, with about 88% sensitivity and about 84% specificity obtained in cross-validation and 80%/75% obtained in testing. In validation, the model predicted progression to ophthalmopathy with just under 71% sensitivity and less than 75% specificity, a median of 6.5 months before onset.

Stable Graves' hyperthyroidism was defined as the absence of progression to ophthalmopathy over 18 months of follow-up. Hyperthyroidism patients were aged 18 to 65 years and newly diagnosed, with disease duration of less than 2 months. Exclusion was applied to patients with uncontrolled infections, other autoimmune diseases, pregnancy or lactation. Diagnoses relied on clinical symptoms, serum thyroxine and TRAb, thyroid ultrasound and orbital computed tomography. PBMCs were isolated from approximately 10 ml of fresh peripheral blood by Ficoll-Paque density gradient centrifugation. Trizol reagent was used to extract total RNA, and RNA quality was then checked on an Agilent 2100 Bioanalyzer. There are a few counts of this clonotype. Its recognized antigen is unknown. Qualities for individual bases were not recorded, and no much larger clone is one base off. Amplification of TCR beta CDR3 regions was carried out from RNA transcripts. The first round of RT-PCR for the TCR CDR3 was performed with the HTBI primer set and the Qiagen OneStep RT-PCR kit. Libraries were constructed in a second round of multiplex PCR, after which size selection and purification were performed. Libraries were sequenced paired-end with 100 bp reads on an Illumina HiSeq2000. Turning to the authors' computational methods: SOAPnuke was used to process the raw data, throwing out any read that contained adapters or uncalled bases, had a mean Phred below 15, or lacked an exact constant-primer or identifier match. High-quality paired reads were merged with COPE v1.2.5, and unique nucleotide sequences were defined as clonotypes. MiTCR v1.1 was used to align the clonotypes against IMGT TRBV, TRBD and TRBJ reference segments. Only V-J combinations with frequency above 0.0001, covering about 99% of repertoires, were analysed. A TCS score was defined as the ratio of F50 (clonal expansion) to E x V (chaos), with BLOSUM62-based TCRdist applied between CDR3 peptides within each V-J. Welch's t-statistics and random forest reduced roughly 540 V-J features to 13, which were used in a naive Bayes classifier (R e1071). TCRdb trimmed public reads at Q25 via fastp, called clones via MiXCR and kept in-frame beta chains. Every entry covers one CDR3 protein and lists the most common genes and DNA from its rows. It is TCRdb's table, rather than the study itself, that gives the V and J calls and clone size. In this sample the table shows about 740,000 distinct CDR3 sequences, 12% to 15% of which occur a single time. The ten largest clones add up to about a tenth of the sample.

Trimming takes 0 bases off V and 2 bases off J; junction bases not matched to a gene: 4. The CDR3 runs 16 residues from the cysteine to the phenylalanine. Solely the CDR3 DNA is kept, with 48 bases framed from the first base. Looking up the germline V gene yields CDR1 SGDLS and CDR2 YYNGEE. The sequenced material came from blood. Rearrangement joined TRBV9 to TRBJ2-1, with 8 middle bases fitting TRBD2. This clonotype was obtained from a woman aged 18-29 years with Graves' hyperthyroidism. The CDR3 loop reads CASSVGVSGTYNEQFF. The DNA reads TGTGCCAGCAGCGTAGGGGTTAGCGGGACCTACAATGAGCAGTTCTTC.